This T cell receptor (beta chain) derives from a study of cytomegalovirus exposure and HLA in healthy donors. The trim removed 7 bases at V and 4 bases at J, leaving 5 bases unmatched. Per the germline V gene, CDR1 is LNHDA and CDR2 is SQIVND (reference sequence). The CDR3 spans 13 residues. PCR involved 60 Vbeta and 13 Jbeta primers. As processed by the authors: Some 10 million of tens of millions of unique TCR beta chains were shared, per a later count. Using immunoSEQ multiplex PCR, the repertoire was profiled, and TCRdb retains in-frame clones only, with some absent. That table is the source of V, J and clone size, and D and trimming were worked out from the DNA. Seen here are about 110,000 clones, around 70% observed once, and the top ten hold approximately 11%.

The chain uses TRBV19 and TRBJ1-1; TRBD1 matches at 8 bases. Sequenced sample: PBMCs. The receptor was derived from a man in his forties or fifties in good health and CMV-seropositive. The chain's CDR3 is CASITGGSTEAFF. CDR3 DNA sequence: TGTGCCAGTATTACAGGGGGGAGCACTGAAGCTTTCTTT. The full variable domain, completed using reference TRBV19 and TRBJ1-1, is DGGITQSPKYLFRKEGQNVTLSCEQNLNHDAMYWYRQDPGQGLRLIYYSQIVNDFQKGDIAEGYSVSREKKESFPLTVTSAQKNPTAFYLCASITGGSTEAFFGQGTRLTVV.